This TCR beta chain was identified during a study of technical replicates of blood from several donors. Germline loops: CDR1 SQVTM, CDR2 ANQGSEA. CDR3 size: 16 residues. After removal of 4 bases from V and 1 base from J, the junction contained 10 bases not matched to a gene. Sequenced by immunoSEQ multiplex PCR; TCRdb stores in-frame clones only, minus some. The table has approximately 89,000 clones, 94% seen once; the top ten hold about 0.4%. Sequencing was performed on T cells isolated from PBMCs. This chain joins TRBV29-1 and TRBJ2-7, with 10 bases lining up with TRBD1. The sequence was obtained from a human donor in good health. Here the CDR3 reads CSVGDRGLGGSYEQYF. The CDR3 nucleotides read TGCAGCGTTGGGGACAGGGGACTGGGGGGATCCTACGAGCAGTACTTC.